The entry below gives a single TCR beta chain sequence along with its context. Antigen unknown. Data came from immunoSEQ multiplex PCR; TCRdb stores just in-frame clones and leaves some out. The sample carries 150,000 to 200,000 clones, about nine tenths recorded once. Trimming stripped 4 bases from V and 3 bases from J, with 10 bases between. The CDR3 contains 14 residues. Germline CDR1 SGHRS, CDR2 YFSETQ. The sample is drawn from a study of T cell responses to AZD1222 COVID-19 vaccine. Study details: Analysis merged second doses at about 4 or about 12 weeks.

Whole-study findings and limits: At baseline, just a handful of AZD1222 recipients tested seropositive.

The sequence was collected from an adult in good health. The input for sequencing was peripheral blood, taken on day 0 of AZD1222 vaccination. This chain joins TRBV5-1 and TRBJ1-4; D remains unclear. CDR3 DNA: TGCGCCAGCAGCCCGGCAATGGCTAATGAAAAACTGTTTTTT. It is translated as CASSPAMANEKLFF. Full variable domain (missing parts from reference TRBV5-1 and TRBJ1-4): KAGVTQTPRYLIKTRGQQVTLSCSPISGHRSVSWYQQTPGQGLQFLFEYFSETQRNKGNFPGRFSGRQFSNSRSEMNVSTLELGDSALYLCASSPAMANEKLFFGSGTQLSVL.